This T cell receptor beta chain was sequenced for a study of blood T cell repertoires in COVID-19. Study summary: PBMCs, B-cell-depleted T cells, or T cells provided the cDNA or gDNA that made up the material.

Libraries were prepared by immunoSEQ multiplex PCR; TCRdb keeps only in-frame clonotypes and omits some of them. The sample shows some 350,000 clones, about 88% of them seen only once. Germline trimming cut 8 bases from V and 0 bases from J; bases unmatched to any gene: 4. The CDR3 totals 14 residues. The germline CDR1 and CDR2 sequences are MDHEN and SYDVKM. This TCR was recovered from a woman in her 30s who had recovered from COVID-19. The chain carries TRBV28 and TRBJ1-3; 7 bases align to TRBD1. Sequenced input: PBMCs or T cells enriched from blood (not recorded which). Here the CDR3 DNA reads TGTGCCAGCGTGGGACAGCTCTCTGGAAACACCATATATTTT. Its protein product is CASVGQLSGNTIYF.